This T cell receptor beta chain is drawn from a study of T cell responses to AZD1222 COVID-19 vaccine. Across the whole study: Pooled together were second doses at about 4 or about 12 weeks.

As to this clone: Its antigen remains unidentified.

The CDR3 is 15 amino acids. Using immunoSEQ multiplex PCR, the repertoire was profiled, and TCRdb retains in-frame clones only, with some absent. This sample yields roughly 150,000 clones, of which under 95% are seen a single time; roughly 4.7% belongs to the top ten. Study outcomes and limitations: Nearly half of spike-specific TCRs reportedly target variant regions that are unmutated in the B.1.351 and B.1.1.7 variants. In all cases, repertoires were sampled only after the peak T cell response. The donor cohort was predominantly white British with a female majority, and clonal diversity may have been underestimated.

The origin of this receptor is an adult in good health. J is TRBJ2-1 and V is TRBV21-1; the DNA was not used to check the table's D call, TRBD2. TRBV21-1 is recorded as a pseudogene. This sample comprised peripheral blood, obtained on day 0 of AZD1222 vaccination. CDR3 DNA: TGTGCCAGCAGCAAAAGAGGGAGCTCCTACAATGAGCAGTTCTTC. It yields the protein CASSKRGSSYNEQFF.